This T cell receptor beta chain is drawn from a study of sequential checkpoint blockade in melanoma (dated by TCRdb to 2018 to 2020). Looking at the study overall: Using 1:1 randomization, the trial assigned patients either to first-line nivolumab followed by ipilimumab (arm A) or to ipilimumab followed by nivolumab (arm B). Maintenance nivolumab came after both trial sequences. About 80% of the matched tumor biopsy pairs taken before and after treatment were from the same lesion. DNA from about 90 melanoma tumor samples collected before treatment underwent TCRbeta immunosequencing. Matched tumor biopsies were taken from approximately 24 patients before treatment and at week 13, after single-agent nivolumab (arm A) or ipilimumab (arm B).

Broad study findings and their caveats: Achieving clinical benefit was about 30 times more likely for patients whose tumor T-cell fraction and clonality increased by week 13. The response-prediction model combining TCR metrics and mutation burden needs validation in larger, independent patient cohorts. Small sample sizes and reduced statistical power limited the within-arm analyses of tumor T-cell fraction. Tumor T-cell fraction and clonality were found to correlate with PD-L1 staining and CD8+ T-cell counts but not with mutational load. In the nivolumab-first arm (arm A), pretreatment tumor TIL clonality was associated with response (P = .04).

TCRbeta CDR3 regions were immunosequenced from genomic DNA with the immunoSEQ Assay. Genomic DNA was amplified by bias-controlled multiplex PCR before high-throughput sequencing. On the study's bioinformatics: To quantify the absolute abundance of each unique TCRbeta CDR3 region, the sequences were collapsed and filtered. Clonality, defined as 1 minus Pielou's evenness, was calculated using only productive rearrangements. Tumor T-cell fraction was calculated by normalizing TCRbeta template counts to the amount of usable DNA, which was estimated from several housekeeping genes. A previously published method was used to identify clones whose frequencies were significantly greater in on-treatment samples than in baseline samples. TCRdb re-hosts the immuneACCESS table, in-frame sequences only. Its copies lack some clones; in the studies checked, an unresolved V gene accounts for under half of them, and the cause for the rest is not known. The V and J calls and clone size were taken over from that table, and D and trimming were inferred from the DNA. Here the sample has roughly 13,000 clones; around 20% occur a single time. Jointly, the top ten make up approximately 6.1% of the sample.

The treatment or condition label for this specimen denotes: randomized to nivolumab then ipilimumab (arm A) or the reverse (arm B). No trial patient had received prior DNA-damaging chemotherapy. Samples were obtained from patients with melanoma enrolled in CheckMate 064, a randomized, open-label phase II trial of sequential checkpoint blockade. Genomic DNA from formalin-fixed paraffin-embedded (FFPE) tissue samples served as the input for tumor TCR sequencing. The sample holds many counts of this clone. Its binding antigen is unknown. No qualities accompany the bases; no much larger clone lies one base away. The sequences come from tumor tissue (inferred from file names), collected from a patient given nivolumab and ipilimumab in sequence. The source is a human donor with melanoma.

CDR3 loop: CASSRTGGEKLFF. The nucleotide sequence is given as TGTGCCAGCAGTAGGACAGGGGGAGAAAAACTGTTTTTT. The chain is assembled from TRBV7-8 and TRBJ1-4; 10 bases in between match TRBD1. The CDR1 and CDR2 encoded by the germline V gene are SGHVS and FQNEAQ. The junction shows trimming of 6 bases on V and 8 bases on J, and the gene matches do not reach 3 bases of it. Inclusive of the bounding cysteine and phenylalanine, the CDR3 is 13 residues long. Only CDR3 DNA remains: 39 bases, in frame from the first base.